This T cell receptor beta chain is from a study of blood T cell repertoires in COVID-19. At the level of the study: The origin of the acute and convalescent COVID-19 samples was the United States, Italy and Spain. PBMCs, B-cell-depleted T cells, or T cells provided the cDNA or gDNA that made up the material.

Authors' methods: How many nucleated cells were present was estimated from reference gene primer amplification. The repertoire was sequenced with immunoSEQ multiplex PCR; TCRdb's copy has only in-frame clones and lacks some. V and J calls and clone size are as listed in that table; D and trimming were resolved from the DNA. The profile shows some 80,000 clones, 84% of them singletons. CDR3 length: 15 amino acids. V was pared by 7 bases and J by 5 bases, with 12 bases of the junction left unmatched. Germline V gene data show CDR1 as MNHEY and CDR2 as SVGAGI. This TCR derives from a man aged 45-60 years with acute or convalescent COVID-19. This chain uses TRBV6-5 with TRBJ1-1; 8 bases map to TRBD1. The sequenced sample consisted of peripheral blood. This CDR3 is CASTTTAQGGTEAFF. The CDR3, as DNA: TGTGCCAGCACCACGACGGCACAGGGGGGAACTGAAGCTTTCTTT.